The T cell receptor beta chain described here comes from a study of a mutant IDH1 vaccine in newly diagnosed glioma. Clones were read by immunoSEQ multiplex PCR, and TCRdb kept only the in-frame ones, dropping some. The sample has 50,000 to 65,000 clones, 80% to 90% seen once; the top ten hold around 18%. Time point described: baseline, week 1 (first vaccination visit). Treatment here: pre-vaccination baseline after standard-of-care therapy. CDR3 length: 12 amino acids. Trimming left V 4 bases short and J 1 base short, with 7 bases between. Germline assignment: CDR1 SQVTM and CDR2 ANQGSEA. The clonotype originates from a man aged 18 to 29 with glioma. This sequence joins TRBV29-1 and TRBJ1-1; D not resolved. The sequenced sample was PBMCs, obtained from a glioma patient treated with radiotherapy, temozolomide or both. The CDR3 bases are TGCAGCGTTGTGGCGGGGAACACTGAAGCTTTCTTT. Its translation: CSVVAGNTEAFF.